This T cell receptor beta chain was sequenced for a study of T-cell memory formation after mild COVID-19. TCRdb redid the calling of the 5' RACE reads with MiXCR, one entry per CDR3 protein. This table has roughly 400,000 distinct CDR3 sequences, 20% to 30% appearing once. This clonotype has ten or more counts. Germline V CDR1 and CDR2: SEHNR, FQNEAQ (reference sequence). The CDR3 extends over 15 amino acids. The germline V and J ends were trimmed by 2 bases and 4 bases, with 14 bases remaining between them. Sequencing was carried out using PBMCs or a T cell subset sorted from them (not recorded which). The receptor was isolated from an adult woman who had mild COVID-19 (a few samples of this study predate the infection). Cell type and time point are not known. The V and J genes are TRBV7-9 and TRBJ2-5, with TRBD2 as a possible D gene (6 bases). As DNA, the CDR3 is TGTGCCAGCAGCTTATTCCTTACGGGAGCAGAGACCCAGTACTTC. Translated: CASSLFLTGAETQYF.